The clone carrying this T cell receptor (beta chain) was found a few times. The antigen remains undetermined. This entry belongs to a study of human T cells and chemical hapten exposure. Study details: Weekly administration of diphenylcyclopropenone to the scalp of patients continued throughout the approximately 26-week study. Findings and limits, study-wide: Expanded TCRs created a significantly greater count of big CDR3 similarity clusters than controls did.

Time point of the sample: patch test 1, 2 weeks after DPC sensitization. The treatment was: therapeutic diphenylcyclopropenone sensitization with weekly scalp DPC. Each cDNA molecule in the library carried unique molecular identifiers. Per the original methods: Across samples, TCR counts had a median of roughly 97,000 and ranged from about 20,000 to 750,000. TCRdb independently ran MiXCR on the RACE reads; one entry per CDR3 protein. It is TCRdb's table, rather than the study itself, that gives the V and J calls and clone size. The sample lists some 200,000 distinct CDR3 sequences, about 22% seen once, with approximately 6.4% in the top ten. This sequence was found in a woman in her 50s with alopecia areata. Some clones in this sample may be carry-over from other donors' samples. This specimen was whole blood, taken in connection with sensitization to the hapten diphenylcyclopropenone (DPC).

CDR3 coding DNA: TGCAGTGCTTCATCCGGGACTAGCGGGAATTATGGGCAGTTCTTC. This translates into CSASSGTSGNYGQFF. The chain carries TRBV20-1 and TRBJ2-1; 13 bases are shared with TRBD2. V lost 5 bases to trimming and J lost 12 bases; unmatched junction nucleotides: 13. The CDR3 length is 15 residues. In germline, CDR1 is DFQATT, CDR2 SNEGSKA (reference sequence).